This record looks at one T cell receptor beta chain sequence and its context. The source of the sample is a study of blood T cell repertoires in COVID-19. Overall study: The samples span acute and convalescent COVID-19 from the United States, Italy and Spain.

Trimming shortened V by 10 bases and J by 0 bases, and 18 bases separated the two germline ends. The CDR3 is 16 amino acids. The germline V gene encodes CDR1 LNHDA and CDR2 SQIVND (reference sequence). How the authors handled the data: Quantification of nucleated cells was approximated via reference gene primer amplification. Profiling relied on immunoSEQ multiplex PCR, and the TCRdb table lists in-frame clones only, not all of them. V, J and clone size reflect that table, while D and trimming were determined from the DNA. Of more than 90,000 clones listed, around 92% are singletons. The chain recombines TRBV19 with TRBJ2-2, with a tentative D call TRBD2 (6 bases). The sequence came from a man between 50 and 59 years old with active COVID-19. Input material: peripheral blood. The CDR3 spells CATLRGRGPNTGELFF. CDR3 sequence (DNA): TGTGCCACCTTACGCGGGCGGGGCCCGAACACCGGGGAGCTGTTTTTT.